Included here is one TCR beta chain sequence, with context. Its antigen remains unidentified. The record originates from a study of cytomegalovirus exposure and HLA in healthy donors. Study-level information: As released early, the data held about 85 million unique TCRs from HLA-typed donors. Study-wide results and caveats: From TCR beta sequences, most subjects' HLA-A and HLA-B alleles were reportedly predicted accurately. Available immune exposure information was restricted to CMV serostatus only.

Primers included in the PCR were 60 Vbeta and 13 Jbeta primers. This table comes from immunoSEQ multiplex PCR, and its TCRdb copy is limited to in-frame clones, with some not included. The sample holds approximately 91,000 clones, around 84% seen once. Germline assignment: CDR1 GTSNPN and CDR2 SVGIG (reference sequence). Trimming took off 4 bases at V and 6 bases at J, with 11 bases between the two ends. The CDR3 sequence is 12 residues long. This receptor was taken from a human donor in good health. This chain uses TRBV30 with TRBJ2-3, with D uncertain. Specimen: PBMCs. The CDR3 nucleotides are TGTGCCTGGACTTCCGGTTCGGATACGCAGTATTTT. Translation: CAWTSGSDTQYF.